This paragraph reports one T cell receptor beta chain. This sample was taken from a study of T cells in Graves' hyperthyroidism and ophthalmopathy. V lost 1 base and J lost 7, with 14 bases in between. From germline, CDR1 is SGHTA and CDR2 FQGNSA. The CDR3 sequence is 15 residues long. TCR beta CDR3 regions were amplified from RNA. A set of HTBI primers served as the primers for a first-round RT-PCR of the TCR CDR3. From the multiplex PCR reads, TCRdb called clonotypes with MiXCR, one entry per CDR3 protein. The profile covers about 420,000 distinct CDR3 sequences, with approximately 14% appearing a single time and just under 8% taken by the ten largest.

The chain carries TRBV7-2 and TRBJ2-1, with a possible D match to TRBD2 (6 bases). This sequence was found in a young woman with Graves' hyperthyroidism. The source material was blood. The CDR3 sequence is CASSLGLGAGNEQFF. The CDR3 bases are TGTGCCAGCAGCTTAGGTCTCGGGGCGGGAAATGAGCAGTTCTTC.